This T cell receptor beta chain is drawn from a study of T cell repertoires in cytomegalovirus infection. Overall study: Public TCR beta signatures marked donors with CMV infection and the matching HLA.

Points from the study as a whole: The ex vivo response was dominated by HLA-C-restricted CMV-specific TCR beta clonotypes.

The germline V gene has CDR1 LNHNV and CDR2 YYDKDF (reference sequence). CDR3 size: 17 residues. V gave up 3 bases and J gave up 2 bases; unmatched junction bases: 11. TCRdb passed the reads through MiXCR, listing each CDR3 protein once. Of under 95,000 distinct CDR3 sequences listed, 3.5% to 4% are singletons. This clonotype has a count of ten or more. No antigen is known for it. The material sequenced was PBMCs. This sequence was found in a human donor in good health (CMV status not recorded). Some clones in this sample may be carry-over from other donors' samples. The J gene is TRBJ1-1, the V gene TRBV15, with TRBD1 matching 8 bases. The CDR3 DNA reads TGTGCCACCAGCAGGGGGGGGACAGGTGGACTTAACACTGAAGCTTTCTTT. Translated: CATSRGGTGGLNTEAFF.